Below are 3 T cell receptor beta chains sequenced from a single sample in a study of control samples from healthy donors and cancer patients. Assay: immunoSEQ multiplex PCR; the TCRdb copy retains only in-frame clones and omits some. The repertoire holds roughly 99,000 clones, with 82% as singletons. The sequencing input was blood. The receptor source for this set is a man aged 60 to 75 in good health.

The chain links TRBV30 to TRBJ1-6; no clear D gene. CDR1 and CDR2 (germline): GTSNPN, SVGIG (reference sequence). CDR3 length equals 15 residues. V shed 0 bases and J shed 9 bases, with 15 bases lying between them. DNA for the CDR3: TGTGCCTGGAGTGTACGGGTCCCCTTATCTTCACCCCTCCACTTT. It specifies CAWSVRVPLSSPLHF.

This chain uses TRBV9 with TRBJ2-7; TRBD1 matches at 10 bases. V dropped 3 bases and J dropped 5; count of bases not matched to a gene: 2. The CDR3 length is 13 residues. The V gene's germline CDR1 is SGDLS and CDR2 YYNGEE. The CDR3, as DNA: TGTGCCAGCAGCGCGGACAGGGGGAACGAGCAGTACTTC. Protein product: CASSADRGNEQYF. Together with reference TRBV9 and TRBJ2-7, the CDR3 gives the full variable domain: DSGVTQTPKHLITATGQRVTLRCSPRSGDLSVYWYQQSLDQGLQFLIQYYNGEERAKGNILERFSAQQFPDLHSELNLSSLELGDSALYFCASSADRGNEQYFGPGTRLTVT.

This clone appeared a few times. The J gene is TRBJ1-1, the V gene TRBV28; D gene uncertain. Trimming left V 7 bases short and J 5 bases short, with 11 bases between. The germline gives CDR1 MDHEN, CDR2 SYDVKM. CDR3 size: 12 residues. CDR3 in DNA: TGTGCCAGCACCAGAAGTGGGACTGAAGCTTTCTTT. This encodes CASTRSGTEAFF.